This T cell receptor beta chain came from a study of T cells in localized non-small cell lung cancer. Regarding the study as a whole: The appearance of a median 57 of the top 100 tumor clones was seen in adjacent lung. T cell clonality was highest in uninvolved adjacent lung, above tumor. A higher density of T cells in blood coincided with extended overall survival.

V shed 0 bases and J 0 bases; nucleotides not matched to a gene: 6. The CDR3 extends over 18 amino acids. Germline V gene sequence: CDR1 MRHNA, CDR2 SNTAGT. On this clone itself: What it recognizes is unknown.

Only in-frame clones appear in the TCRdb table, and some are missing; sequencing was by immunoSEQ multiplex PCR. The sample includes tens of thousands of clones, 88% of them seen just once. The TCR was taken from a woman aged 40-69 years with stage I lung adenocarcinoma. The sequences come from peripheral blood, collected before any cancer treatment. The chain couples TRBV6-4 to TRBJ2-2, with 8 bases fitting TRBD2. The DNA for the CDR3 is TGTGCCAGCAGTGACTCGAAGGCGGGGGGAACGAACACCGGGGAGCTGTTTTTT. Its protein is CASSDSKAGGTNTGELFF.